Listed below are T cell receptor beta chains from one sample, sequenced in a study of blood T cell repertoires in COVID-19. The method was immunoSEQ multiplex PCR; TCRdb's version includes in-frame clones alone and lacks a portion of them. The sample includes under 170,000 clones, 86% of them seen just once. The sample was peripheral blood. These receptors all stem from a man in his 70s with acute or convalescent COVID-19. The CDR3 runs from the conserved cysteine through the conserved F or W. D genes are given only for firm matches. Clone sizes are given selectively: once, few, many, or a class where the clone is expanded.

d_call: .; clone_size: .; j_call: TRBJ2-1; v_call: TRBV18; cdr3_nt: TGTGCCAGCTCCCGAGTGAAAGATGAGCAGTTCTTC; cdr3_aa: CASSRVKDEQFF
d_call: TRBD2; clone_size: .; j_call: TRBJ2-1; v_call: TRBV27; cdr3_nt: TGTGCCAGCAGTTCAGGAGCGGGAGTGGTGCATGAGCAGTTCTTC; cdr3_aa: CASSSGAGVVHEQFF
d_call: TRBD1; clone_size: few; j_call: TRBJ1-1; v_call: TRBV27; cdr3_nt: TGTGCCAGCAGCGTGACAGGGATCTCCATGAACACTGAAGCTTTCTTT; cdr3_aa: CASSVTGISMNTEAFF
d_call: TRBD2; clone_size: once; j_call: TRBJ2-3; v_call: TRBV5-1; cdr3_nt: TGCGCCAGCAGCTTGCAAGCGGGAGACTCAGATACGCAGTATTTT; cdr3_aa: CASSLQAGDSDTQYF
d_call: .; clone_size: .; j_call: TRBJ2-2; v_call: TRBV6-4; cdr3_nt: TGTGCCAGCAGTGTAGAGACGAACACCGGGGAGCTGTTTTTT; cdr3_aa: CASSVETNTGELFF
d_call: TRBD2; clone_size: .; j_call: TRBJ2-1; v_call: TRBV3-1/TRBV3-2; cdr3_nt: TGTGCCAGCAGCCCAGGGACTAGCGGGAACTCCTACAATGAGCAGTTCTTC; cdr3_aa: CASSPGTSGNSYNEQFF
d_call: TRBD1; clone_size: few; j_call: TRBJ1-2; v_call: TRBV6-1; cdr3_nt: TGTGCCAGCAGTGAAGGTGGGACAGGAGTCTATGGCTACACCTTC; cdr3_aa: CASSEGGTGVYGYTF
d_call: .; clone_size: .; j_call: TRBJ2-1; v_call: TRBV3-1/TRBV3-2; cdr3_nt: TGTGCCAGCAGCCAAGTTAGCGGTGAGCAGTTCTTC; cdr3_aa: CASSQVSGEQFF
d_call: TRBD1; clone_size: once; j_call: TRBJ1-2; v_call: TRBV5-4; cdr3_nt: TGTGCCAGCAGCTACGGACAGGGGGCGGGCTATGGCTACACCTTC; cdr3_aa: CASSYGQGAGYGYTF
d_call: .; clone_size: .; j_call: TRBJ2-1; v_call: TRBV29-1; cdr3_nt: TGCAGCGTTGAGCCCGTGGGGGGATACAATGAGCAGTTCTTC; cdr3_aa: CSVEPVGGYNEQFF